This T cell receptor (beta chain) comes out of a study of cytomegalovirus exposure and HLA in healthy donors. For the study at large: A prior study identified approximately 120 million unique TCR beta sequences from 200 million or so T cells.

For this clone: Its antigen is not identified.

V lost 5 bases to trimming and J lost 0 bases, with 13 bases between them. CDR1 and CDR2 from the germline V gene are LNHDA and SQIVND (reference sequence). This CDR3 has 16 residues. Whole-study findings and limits: The study found most TCR sequences rare, yet found some public TCRs in many donors. Researchers counted some 150 TCR beta chains as cytomegalovirus-associated. Being productive about 87% or about 30% of the time was typical of most TCR beta V segments in an earlier analysis.

PCR amplification relied on 60 Vbeta primers (plus 13 Jbeta primers). The repertoire was sequenced with immunoSEQ multiplex PCR; TCRdb's copy has only in-frame clones and lacks some. The sample records fewer than 200,000 clones, about 81% being singletons. The genes are TRBV19 and TRBJ2-2; possible D gene TRBD1, 6 bases. The sample comprised PBMCs. The receptor comes from a woman in her thirties in good health and CMV-seronegative. CDR3 sequence reads: CASSARGGTNTGELFF. The CDR3 coding sequence is TGTGCCAGTAGTGCGCGTGGGGGCACGAACACCGGGGAGCTGTTTTTT.